One sample yielded the 31 T cell receptor beta chains listed below, sequenced in a study of tumor and adjacent non-tumor tissue in lung cancer. A modified ARM-PCR protocol with three rounds of nested PCR amplified TCRbeta. Using its own MiXCR run on the multiplex PCR reads, TCRdb lists one record per CDR3 protein. This table holds some 90,000 distinct CDR3 sequences, 61% found once. No cell sorting was done before RNA was extracted from the tissue. Material for sequencing was lung tumor tissue. These receptors originate from a man between 65 and 80 years old with non-small cell lung cancer.

This clonotype was seen repeatedly, ten times or more. The rearrangement joins TRBV20-1 to TRBJ1-1; D is undetermined. The CDR3 runs 13 residues. Trimming cost V 3 bases and J 0 bases, with 8 bases left between them. Looked up from germline, CDR1 is DFQATT and CDR2 is SNEGSKA (reference sequence). CDR3 amino acids: CSASKRMNTEAFF. In DNA form, the CDR3 reads TGCAGTGCTAGTAAACGGATGAACACTGAAGCTTTCTTT.

Note on this clonotype: Relative to the germline gene, one junction end is altered; a read error may explain this. V and J are TRBV4-1 and TRBJ2-6; 7 nucleotides agree with TRBD2. The CDR3 is 16 residues long. From germline, CDR1 is MGHRA and CDR2 YSYEKL. CDR3 in amino acids: CASSQDRLGGVNVLTF. The CDR3 nucleotides read TGCGCCAGCAGCCAAGATCGGCTGGGGGGGGTCAACGTCCTGACTTTC.

This chain joins TRBV12-3 or TRBV12-4 and TRBJ1-4; maybe TRBD1 (6 bases). The CDR3 totals 13 residues. V gave up 10 bases and J gave up 5 bases, with 14 bases separating them. The CDR3 sequence: CAKGGQGNEKLFF. Written as DNA, the CDR3 is TGTGCCAAGGGAGGGCAGGGGAATGAAAAACTGTTTTTT.

Ten or more counts support this clonotype. The genes are TRBV24-1 and TRBJ2-1, with 10 positions matching TRBD2. Germline V lookup: CDR1 KGHDR, CDR2 SFDVKD. V lost 1 base and J lost 6; bases outside the gene matches: 5. The CDR3 is 16 residues long. The CDR3 here is CATSDFSAGGSNEQFF. In DNA form, the CDR3 reads TGTGCCACCAGTGATTTCTCAGCGGGAGGGAGCAATGAGCAGTTCTTC.

With respect to this clonotype: Here the CDR3 omits its conserved ending phenylalanine or tryptophan, so a read error is the likely source. The gene calls are TRBV4-1 and TRBJ1-1; no reliable D call. The CDR3 consists of 14 residues. CDR1 and CDR2 from the germline V gene are MGHRA and YSYEKL. CDR3 protein: CASSQIRMNSEAFL. The CDR3, as DNA: TGCGCCAGTAGCCAAATTAGAATGAACAGTGAAGCTTTCTTA.

This clonotype was detected only once. The chain employs TRBV29-1 and TRBJ2-2; a possible D gene is TRBD1 (5 bases). Germline lookup yields CDR1 SQVTM and CDR2 ANQGSEA. This CDR3 spans 15 amino acids. The V end lost 4 bases, the J end lost 1 base, and 13 bases lay between the germline ends. CDR3 bases: TGCAGCGTTGGAGATGGGGCCGAGAACACCGGGGAGCTGTTTTTT. Translated, it gives CSVGDGAENTGELFF.

As to this clonotype: This is likely a read error, given that the CDR3 carries no conserved phenylalanine or tryptophan at its end. The rearrangement joins TRBV11-2 to TRBJ2-5, with a weak D call TRBD2 (5 bases). There are 14 residues in the CDR3. Germline CDR1 reads SGHAT; CDR2 reads FQNNGV. With 6 bases removed from V and 7 bases from J, the gap between germline ends came to 18 bases. The CDR3 DNA is TGTGCCAGCAGTAAAGCGGTGGGAGAGAGGACCCAGTACTCC. This encodes CASSKAVGERTQYS.

The V and J genes are TRBV6-2 or TRBV6-3 and TRBJ2-1; 9 nucleotides line up with TRBD2. This CDR3 contains 15 residues. The V gene's germline CDR1 is MNHEY and CDR2 SVGEGT. Trimming cost V 8 bases and J 8 bases; bases outside gene matches: 13. CDR3 DNA sequence: TGTGCCAGCGGATTGAGCGGGGGGCTGGCCGATGAGCAGTTCTTC. Protein sequence: CASGLSGGLADEQFF.

This clonotype was seen more than once but under ten times. One base away lies a much larger clone, so this may be a sequencing read error. J is TRBJ1-2 and V is TRBV29-1; D uncertain. Germline-derived CDR1 and CDR2 are SQVTM and ANQGSEA. The length of the CDR3 is 13 residues. V was cut by 5 bases and J by 2 bases, with 12 bases left in between. For the CDR3, the DNA is TGCAGCGTTACGACGGCACGGAACTATGGCTACACCTTC. It is translated as CSVTTARNYGYTF.

The V and J genes are TRBV29-1 and TRBJ1-4; 7 positions agree with TRBD1. Germline V lookup: CDR1 SQVTM, CDR2 ANQGSEA. CDR3 size: 12 residues. The CDR3 nucleotides are TGCGGCGCTGTACAGGGGTGTGAAAAACTGTTTTTT. Amino acids: CGAVQGCEKLFF.

This clonotype was observed once. The CDR3 bases are TGCAGCGTTGAAGGCGGTAAAGGGACACCTCATCGTGATGGCTACACCTTC. It specifies CSVEGGKGTPHRDGYTF. The V gene is TRBV29-1, the J gene TRBJ1-2; D might be TRBD1 (6 bases). Germline assignment: CDR1 SQVTM and CDR2 ANQGSEA. The CDR3 sequence is 17 residues long. V dropped 1 base and J dropped 6 bases, with 24 bases sitting between them.

Concerning this clonotype: A clone one base away is much larger, so this may be a read error. This sequence joins TRBV5-5 and TRBJ1-3; D unclear. The CDR3 spans 16 residues. The V gene's germline CDR1 is SGHKS and CDR2 YYEKEE (reference sequence). The CDR3 DNA sequence: TGTGTCAGCAGCTTACTCCTGCGACCTGCCGGAAACACCATATATTTT. Amino acid sequence: CVSSLLLRPAGNTIYF.

The CDR3 coding sequence is TGTCCCAGCAGCAAAGTAGATGGGGACAGGGGCTACGGTCAGCCCCAGCATTTT. Its protein is CPSSKVDGDRGYGQPQHF. The chain combines TRBV21-1 with TRBJ1-5; TRBD1, the table's D call, lacks a check against the DNA. TRBV21-1 is tagged as a pseudogene. The CDR3 consists of 18 residues.

This clonotype came up once. Compared with germline, one end of the junction differs, possibly owing to a read error. This chain joins TRBV11-1 and TRBJ2-1; 8 bases line up with TRBD2. The CDR3 is 17 residues long. Per germline, CDR1 SGHAT and CDR2 FQDESV (reference sequence). DNA for the CDR3: TGCGCCAGCAACTGGTACCCAGCGGGAGTCCCCTACAATGAGCAATTCTTC. This translates into CASNWYPAGVPYNEQFF.

Concerning this clonotype itself: No conserved phenylalanine or tryptophan ends this CDR3, so it is likely a read error. The chain recombines TRBV6-5 with TRBJ2-3, with TRBD2 matching over 7 bases. This CDR3 spans 14 amino acids. Germline V lookup: CDR1 MNHEY, CDR2 SVGAGI. The CDR3 bases are TGTGCCAGCAGTACAGCCGGGAGGAAAGATACACAGTATTAT. This codes for CASSTAGRKDTQYY.

The chain has TRBV29-1 and TRBJ1-5; D gene ambiguous. The J call may be in error: the DNA end matches TRBJ2-3 better. Germline lookup yields CDR1 SQVTM and CDR2 ANQGSEA. The CDR3 loop spans 13 amino acids. This CDR3 is CSVGERLNQPQYF. The CDR3 DNA sequence: TGCAGCGTTGGGGAAAGACTCAATCAGCCCCAGTATTTT.

J is TRBJ1-2 and V is TRBV29-1; no firm D call. V lost 5 bases and J lost 4, with 8 bases in between. The CDR3 spans 11 residues. Germline values: CDR1 SQVTM, CDR2 ANQGSEA. CDR3 amino acids: CSVRWIYGYTF. CDR3 DNA: TGCAGCGTTCGATGGATCTATGGCTACACCTTC.

This clonotype was seen many times. The genes are TRBV28 and TRBJ2-7; D is ambiguous. The V end lost 2 bases, the J end lost 3 bases, and 11 bases lay between the germline ends. The germline V gene encodes CDR1 MDHEN and CDR2 SYDVKM. The CDR3 is 14 amino acids. CDR3 sequence (DNA): TGTGCCAGCAGTTTAGGTCAGGCCGGCTACGAGCAGTACTTC. Its translation is CASSLGQAGYEQYF.

In this sample, this clonotype turned up many times. The rearrangement links TRBV10-3 to TRBJ2-2; 10 bases line up with TRBD1. Germline V gene lookup returns CDR1 ENHRY and CDR2 SYGVKD. The trim removed 5 bases at V and 6 bases at J, leaving 3 bases unmatched. This CDR3 is 14 amino acids long. CDR3 sequence reads: CAISSGQGAGELFF. DNA for the CDR3: TGTGCCATCAGTTCCGGACAGGGGGCCGGGGAGCTGTTTTTT.

V gene TRBV30 combines with J gene TRBJ2-1; possible D gene TRBD1, 6 bases. Germline V lookup: CDR1 GTSNPN, CDR2 SVGIG (reference sequence). The CDR3 contains 15 residues. The V end lost 5 bases, the J end lost 2 bases, and 16 bases lay between the germline ends. Here the CDR3 reads CAWEGVDRAYNEQFF. DNA of the CDR3: TGTGCCTGGGAGGGGGTGGACAGAGCCTACAATGAGCAGTTCTTC.

The table lists this clonotype with many counts. This rearrangement joins TRBV10-2 to TRBJ1-5, with no clear D. The CDR3 totals 14 residues. The V and J ends lost 5 bases and 0 bases respectively, with 8 bases between them. CDR1 and CDR2 from the germline V gene are WSHSY and SAAADI. The CDR3 protein is CASSRMNSNQPQHF. Here the CDR3 DNA reads TGCGCCAGCAGTAGGATGAATAGCAATCAGCCCCAGCATTTT.

This clonotype has ten or more counts. J is TRBJ2-2 and V is TRBV4-2, with D possibly being TRBD2 (5 bases). The CDR3 is made up of 15 amino acids. V lost 4 bases, J lost 5 bases, and 14 bases lay in between. The germline CDR1 and CDR2 sequences are LGHNA and YNFKEQ. CDR3 sequence (DNA): TGTGCCAGCAGCCCCCCGGGGATAAGGACCGGGGAGCTGTTTTTT. Translated: CASSPPGIRTGELFF.

Ten or more counts support this clonotype. The genes are TRBV5-6 and TRBJ2-7, with 7 positions matching TRBD1. After removal of 3 bases from V and 2 bases from J, the junction contained 5 bases not matched to a gene. Germline values: CDR1 SGHDT, CDR2 YYEEEE. CDR3 size: 14 residues. The DNA of the CDR3 is TGTGCCAGCAGCTGGGGACAGCAAGCCTACGAGCAGTACTTC. Protein: CASSWGQQAYEQYF.

To note about this clonotype: Being one base from a much bigger clone, this may be a read error. The chain is built from TRBV5-6 and TRBJ2-3; tentatively, D is TRBD1 or TRBD2 (6 bases each). The V gene's germline CDR1 is SGHDT and CDR2 YYEEEE. This CDR3 is 15 amino acids long. This chain's CDR3 is CTSSPEGFRDIAQYF. For the CDR3, the DNA is TGTACCAGCAGCCCGGAGGGATTCAGGGACATTGCGCAGTATTTT.

This clonotype was seen once. The CDR3 end shows no conserved phenylalanine or tryptophan, and so a read error is likely. CDR3 sequence reads: CASSPGLAGTETQYL. CDR3 nucleotides: TGTGCCAGCAGTCCCGGACTAGCCGGCACAGAAACGCAGTATCTT. This chain links TRBV12-3 or TRBV12-4 with TRBJ2-3; TRBD2 matches 8 bases. The CDR3 loop spans 15 amino acids.

To note about this clonotype: One end of the junction fails to match germline, which may point to a read error. The chain uses TRBV11-2 and TRBJ2-7, with D perhaps TRBD2 (6 bases). The germline gives CDR1 SGHAT, CDR2 FQNNGV. CDR3 length: 14 residues. The CDR3 reads CASSRGTGAYELYF. Here the CDR3 DNA reads TGTGCCAGCAGTCGGGGGACCGGAGCCTACGAGCTGTACTTC.

A note on this clonotype: A much larger clone differs by one base, so this may be a read error. V and J are TRBV24-1 and TRBJ2-3; weak D call: TRBD2 (6 bases). CDR1 KGHDR and CDR2 SFDVKD come from the germline V gene. This CDR3 is 15 amino acids long. With 6 bases removed from V and 8 bases from J, the gap between germline ends came to 20 bases. CDR3 amino acids: CATSRRREPPGTQYF. The CDR3 DNA reads as TGTGCCACCAGTAGACGTCGGGAGCCCCCAGGTACGCAGTATTTT.

To note about this clonotype: Given the absence of the conserved phenylalanine or tryptophan at the CDR3 end, a read error is likely. The DNA is omitted, as the CDR3 cannot be located on it reliably, and the CDR3 follows TCRdb's listing. This rearrangement joins TRBV5-4 to TRBJ2-5. Both ends counted, the CDR3 spans 14 residues. Looked up from germline, CDR1 is SGHNT and CDR2 is YYREEE (reference sequence). The CDR3 sequence: CASSLEAYQETRYS.

In this sample, this clonotype turned up a few times. A junction boundary mismatches the germline segment, possibly from a read error. V and J are TRBV7-9 and TRBJ2-2, with a weak D call TRBD2 (5 bases). The CDR3 loop spans 13 amino acids. CDR1 is SEHNR, CDR2 FQNEAQ, per germline (reference sequence). The CDR3 loop reads CASLPLGTGEMFF. CDR3 coding DNA: TGTGCCAGCCTACCCCTTGGCACCGGGGAGATGTTTTTT. Combining the CDR3 with reference TRBV7-9 and TRBJ2-2 gives the whole variable domain DTGVSQNPRHKITKRGQNVTFRCDPISEHNRLYWYRQTLGQGPEFLTYFQNEAQLEKSRLLSDRFSAERPKGSFSTLEIQRTEQGDSAMYLCASLPLGTGEMFFGEGSRLTVL.

Details on this clonotype: Because the CDR3 is missing its conserved closing phenylalanine or tryptophan, this is likely a read error. The chain carries TRBV12-3 or TRBV12-4 and TRBJ1-2; D might be TRBD1 (6 bases). The CDR3 has 16 residues. This CDR3 is CVNSLDAITRGGGYTS. The DNA for the CDR3 is TGTGTCAACAGCCTCGACGCTATTACTCGGGGGGGCGGCTACACCTCC.

This clonotype was found many times. The chain couples TRBV11-2 to TRBJ2-5; D is ambiguous. Between the trimmed V and J ends, which lost 5 bases and 1 base, there was a span of 5 bases. This CDR3 has 12 amino acids. Germline values: CDR1 SGHAT, CDR2 FQNNGV. The DNA for the CDR3 is TGTGCCAGCAGCCGGCTCCAAGAGACCCAGTACTTC. Its translation: CASSRLQETQYF.